Detailed here is one T cell receptor (beta chain). Its target is not known. This CDR3 has 11 residues. The sample is drawn from a study of blood T cells in healthy people across ages. Study-level points and caveats: Leaving the PBMCs unsorted stopped any conclusive comparison of naive versus antigen-experienced cells.

Using a J-beta primer mix together with a sample-barcoded 5' primer, a second PCR was run for roughly 7 to 12 cycles. TCRdb re-derived calls from the 5' RACE reads in MiXCR, one entry per CDR3 protein. The sample carries about 900,000 distinct CDR3 sequences, roughly 52% recorded once. Healthy individuals of Caucasian origin from Russia, aged roughly 6 to 90, served as donors. The source material was blood. The rearrangement joins TRBV21-1 to TRBJ2-2; TRBD2 is taken as the D call from the table, unchecked against the DNA. TRBV21-1 is tagged as a pseudogene. This TCR came from a young man in good health. The CDR3 region is CATLARGELFF. CDR3 DNA sequence: TGTGCCACCTTAGCGAGGGGGGAGCTGTTTTTT.